Listed below are T cell receptor beta chains from one sample, sequenced in a study of blood T cell repertoires in COVID-19. Profiled with immunoSEQ multiplex PCR; TCRdb holds only in-frame clones, not every one. The sample consists of roughly 190,000 clones, 84% of them appearing once. Material: peripheral blood. Receptors were obtained from a woman aged 70-85 years with COVID-19, enrolled during active disease. Each CDR3 is given without its conserved first and last residue. A D gene is named only where the DNA matches it firmly.

v_gene	len	j_gene	d_gene	CDR3aa
TRBV5-1	11	TRBJ1-1	.	ASSATVNTEAF
TRBV10-1	15	TRBJ2-1	TRBD2	ASRTRTSASSYNEQF
TRBV30	15	TRBJ1-6	.	AWSGQRLSSYNSPLH
TRBV2	10	TRBJ2-3	.	ASSARADTQY
TRBV5-6	9	TRBJ2-1	.	ASSLTGEQF
TRBV19	13	TRBJ1-6	.	ASTHTGTYNSPLH
TRBV5-1	11	TRBJ2-3	.	ASSLGLQNTQY
TRBV7-6	13	TRBJ2-1	TRBD1	ASSFSGQSLDEQF
TRBV19	14	TRBJ2-1	TRBD2	ASSRLAGAFYNEQF
TRBV3-1/TRBV3-2	12	TRBJ2-7	.	ASSKGVPTYEQY
TRBV28	11	TRBJ2-7	.	ASTQGGASEQY
TRBV2	11	TRBJ2-3	TRBD1	ASQGQNTDTQY
TRBV30	11	TRBJ1-5	.	AWARGENQPQH
TRBV9	11	TRBJ1-2	.	ASSVDGGYGYT
TRBV5-6	14	TRBJ2-2	TRBD2	ASSWLAGAVTGELF
TRBV7-2	13	TRBJ2-2	TRBD2	ASSLYSGRSGELF
TRBV30	13	TRBJ2-7	TRBD1	AWEGSGTGGREQY
TRBV18	13	TRBJ1-6	TRBD1	ASSPPTGNNSPLH
TRBV19	14	TRBJ2-2	TRBD1	ASRSRDRGRSGELF
TRBV6-5	13	TRBJ2-4	.	ATSAGGASKNIQY
TRBV13	13	TRBJ2-5	TRBD2	ASSDRLAGAETQY
TRBV7-3	13	TRBJ1-2	.	ASSLTGQLRGGYT
TRBV6-5	11	TRBJ1-1	.	ASSRQVGTEAF
TRBV6-5	12	TRBJ2-5	.	ASSYEGLRETQY
TRBV19	12	TRBJ2-5	TRBD1	ASSYGTVEETQY
TRBV7-6	14	TRBJ2-5	.	ASSFYQGISQETQY
TRBV27	12	TRBJ1-2	TRBD1	ASSFRGPEDGYT
TRBV3-1/TRBV3-2	11	TRBJ1-6	TRBD1	ASKGQGVSPLH
TRBV28	14	TRBJ2-3	.	ASEPSGSRGEHTQY
TRBV7-9	12	TRBJ1-2	.	ASSLSQRNYGYT
TRBV24-1	11	TRBJ1-1	.	ATSDLNRDEAF
TRBV6-5	13	TRBJ1-6	.	ASTKTSPYNSPLH
TRBV9	15	TRBJ2-2	TRBD2	ASSAAKAGPNTGELF
TRBV19	11	TRBJ1-2	.	ASSTGANYGYT
TRBV5-1	12	TRBJ2-1	.	ASSWSAGNNEQF
TRBV7-2	11	TRBJ2-7	.	ASSSTVSYEQY
TRBV7-8	12	TRBJ1-2	.	ASSPAGTLHGYT
TRBV5-4	11	TRBJ1-1	TRBD1	ASQGQANTEAF
TRBV5-1	13	TRBJ1-4	TRBD1	ASSLDQGAYEKLF
TRBV19	11	TRBJ1-4	.	ASSVATNEKLF
TRBV18	13	TRBJ1-4	TRBD1	ASSRSGTEVEKLF
TRBV7-9	13	TRBJ2-1	TRBD2	ASSLISGGYNEQF